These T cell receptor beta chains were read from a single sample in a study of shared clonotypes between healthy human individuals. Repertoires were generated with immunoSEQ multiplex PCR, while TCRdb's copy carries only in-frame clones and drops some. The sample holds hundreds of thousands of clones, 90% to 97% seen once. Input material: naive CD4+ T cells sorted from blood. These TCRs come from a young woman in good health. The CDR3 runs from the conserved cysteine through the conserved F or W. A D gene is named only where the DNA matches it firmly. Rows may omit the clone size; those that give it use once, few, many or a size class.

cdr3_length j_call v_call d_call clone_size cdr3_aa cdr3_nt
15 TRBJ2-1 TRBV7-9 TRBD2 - CASTSSGPSYNEQFF TGTGCCAGCACGTCTAGCGGTCCTTCCTACAATGAGCAGTTCTTC
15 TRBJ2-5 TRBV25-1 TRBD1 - CASNRQGVGRETQYF TGTGCCAGCAACCGACAGGGAGTAGGGCGAGAGACCCAGTACTTC
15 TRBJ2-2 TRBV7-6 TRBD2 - CASSSGLAGAGELFF TGTGCCAGCAGCTCGGGACTAGCGGGAGCCGGGGAGCTGTTTTTT
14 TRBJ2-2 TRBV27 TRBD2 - CASSSLAGVGELFF TGTGCCAGCAGTTCACTAGCGGGAGTCGGGGAGCTGTTTTTT
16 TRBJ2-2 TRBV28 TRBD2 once CASRSPSGANTGELFF TGTGCCAGCAGGTCCCCTAGCGGGGCGAACACCGGGGAGCTGTTTTTT
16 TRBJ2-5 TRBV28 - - CASSLSGTPRKETQYF TGTGCCAGCAGTTTATCGGGCACTCCCCGAAAAGAGACCCAGTACTTC
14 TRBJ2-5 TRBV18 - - CASSPPPSRETQYF TGTGCCAGCTCACCACCACCCTCCCGGGAGACCCAGTACTTC
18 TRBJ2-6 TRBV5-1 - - CASSLGGGASSGANVLTF TGCGCCAGCAGCTTGGGTGGGGGAGCTTCCTCTGGGGCCAACGTCCTGACTTTC
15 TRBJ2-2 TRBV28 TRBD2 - CASRNSGRNTGELFF TGTGCCAGCCGGAATAGCGGGAGAAATACCGGGGAGCTGTTTTTT
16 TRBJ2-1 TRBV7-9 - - CASSSAGTRSYNEQFF TGTGCCAGCAGCTCTGCCGGGACCCGCTCCTACAATGAGCAGTTCTTC
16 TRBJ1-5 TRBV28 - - CASSNRDGGSNQPQHF TGTGCCAGCAGTAACAGGGATGGAGGCAGCAATCAGCCCCAGCATTTT
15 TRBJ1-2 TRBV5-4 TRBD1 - CASSSGQGAVYGYTF TGTGCCAGCAGCTCTGGACAGGGGGCGGTCTATGGCTACACCTTC
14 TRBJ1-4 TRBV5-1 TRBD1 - CASSSGQGREKLFF TGCGCCAGCAGCTCCGGACAGGGGCGTGAAAAACTGTTTTTT
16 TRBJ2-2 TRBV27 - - CASKGSVTENTGELFF TGTGCCAGCAAGGGGTCTGTGACAGAGAACACCGGGGAGCTGTTTTTT
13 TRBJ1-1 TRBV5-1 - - CASSQVSVTEAFF TGCGCCAGCAGCCAGGTGTCGGTTACTGAAGCTTTCTTT
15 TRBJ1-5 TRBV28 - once CASSDEGSSNQPQHF TGTGCCAGCAGTGACGAGGGATCTAGCAATCAGCCCCAGCATTTT
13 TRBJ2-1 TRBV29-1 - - CSVEDQGNNEQFF TGCAGCGTTGAGGACCAGGGGAACAATGAGCAGTTCTTC
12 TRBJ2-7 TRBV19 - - CASSPPGDEQYF TGTGCCAGTAGTCCCCCCGGGGACGAGCAGTACTTC
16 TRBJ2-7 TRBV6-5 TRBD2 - CASSLISSGRTYEQYF TGTGCCAGCAGTTTAATATCTAGCGGGAGGACCTACGAGCAGTACTTC
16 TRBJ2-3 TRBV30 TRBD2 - CAWVRTSGRVTDTQYF TGTGCCTGGGTTCGGACTAGCGGGAGGGTAACAGATACGCAGTATTTT
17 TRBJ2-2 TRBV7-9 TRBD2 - CASSLSPGGSATGELFF TGTGCCAGCAGCTTAAGCCCGGGCGGGAGTGCCACCGGGGAGCTGTTTTTT
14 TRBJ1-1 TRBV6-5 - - CASSYSWTNTEAFF TGTGCCAGCAGTTACTCTTGGACAAACACTGAAGCTTTCTTT
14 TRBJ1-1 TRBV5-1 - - CASSLAARGTEAFF TGCGCCAGCAGCTTGGCCGCCAGGGGCACTGAAGCTTTCTTT
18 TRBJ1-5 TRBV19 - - CASSIDSSGAYSNQPQHF TGTGCCAGTAGTATAGACTCGAGCGGGGCTTATAGCAATCAGCCCCAGCATTTT
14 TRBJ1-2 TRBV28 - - CASSSGGANYGYTF TGTGCCAGCAGCTCCGGGGGGGCGAACTATGGCTACACCTTC
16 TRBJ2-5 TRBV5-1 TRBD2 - CASSRKLAGVVETQYF TGCGCCAGCAGCCGAAAACTAGCGGGAGTGGTGGAGACCCAGTACTTC
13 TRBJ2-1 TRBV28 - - CASSLGYRGEQFF TGTGCCAGCAGTTTGGGGTACCGAGGTGAGCAGTTCTTC